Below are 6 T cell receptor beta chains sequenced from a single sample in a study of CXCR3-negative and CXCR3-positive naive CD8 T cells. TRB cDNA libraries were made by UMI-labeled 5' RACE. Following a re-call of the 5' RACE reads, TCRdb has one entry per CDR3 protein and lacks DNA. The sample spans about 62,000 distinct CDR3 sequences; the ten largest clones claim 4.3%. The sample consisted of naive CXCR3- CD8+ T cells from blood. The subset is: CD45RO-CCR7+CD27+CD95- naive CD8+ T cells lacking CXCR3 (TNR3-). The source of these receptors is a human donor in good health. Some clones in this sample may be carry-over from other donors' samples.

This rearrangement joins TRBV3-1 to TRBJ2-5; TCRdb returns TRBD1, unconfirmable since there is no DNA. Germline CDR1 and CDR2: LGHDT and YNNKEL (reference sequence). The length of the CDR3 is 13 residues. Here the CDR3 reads CASSPPPDSILYF.

CDR3 sequence: CASSLTSGGSGTYEQYF. This rearrangement joins TRBV7-6 to TRBJ2-7; TCRdb outputs TRBD2, but without DNA this stays unchecked. The CDR3 runs 17 residues. CDR1 SGHVS and CDR2 FNYEAQ come from the germline V gene.

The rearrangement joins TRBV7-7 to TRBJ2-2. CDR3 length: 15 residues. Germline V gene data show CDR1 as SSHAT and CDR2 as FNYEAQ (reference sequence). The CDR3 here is CASSFGQWNTGELFF.

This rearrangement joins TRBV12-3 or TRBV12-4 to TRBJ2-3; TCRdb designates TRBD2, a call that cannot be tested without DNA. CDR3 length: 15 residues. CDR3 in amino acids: CASRPGTSGADRQYF.

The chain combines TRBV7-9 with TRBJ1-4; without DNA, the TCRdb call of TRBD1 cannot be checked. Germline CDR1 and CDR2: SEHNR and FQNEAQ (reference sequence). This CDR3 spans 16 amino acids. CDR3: CASSEPDSATNEKLFF.

The CDR3: CASSVMGATYEQYF. The J gene is TRBJ2-7, the V gene TRBV5-4. CDR1 and CDR2 (germline): SGHNT, YYREEE (reference sequence). This CDR3 contains 14 residues.